This T cell receptor (beta chain) originates from a study of response to subunit inactivated influenza vaccine. The study's findings and limits: Each seasonal flu vaccination may recruit only limited new T cells, authors suggested.

TCRdb itself ran the RT-PCR reads through MiXCR, one entry per CDR3 protein. The data show about 190,000 distinct CDR3 sequences, around 14% seen once. This clonotype came up a few times. As yet, its antigen is unknown. CDR3 size: 17 residues. V trimming: 7 bases; J trimming: 4 bases; junction bases outside the gene matches: 8. The sequence was collected from a man aged 45-60 years who received an inactivated influenza vaccine. The chain uses TRBV12-3 or TRBV12-4 and TRBJ2-1; 15 nucleotides agree with TRBD2. The specimen was CD8+ T cells sorted from PBMCs, collected approximately 5 days after vaccination. The CDR3 loop is CASTGWTSGREYNEQFF. The CDR3, as DNA: TGTGCCAGCACCGGCTGGACTAGCGGGAGGGAATACAATGAGCAGTTCTTC.